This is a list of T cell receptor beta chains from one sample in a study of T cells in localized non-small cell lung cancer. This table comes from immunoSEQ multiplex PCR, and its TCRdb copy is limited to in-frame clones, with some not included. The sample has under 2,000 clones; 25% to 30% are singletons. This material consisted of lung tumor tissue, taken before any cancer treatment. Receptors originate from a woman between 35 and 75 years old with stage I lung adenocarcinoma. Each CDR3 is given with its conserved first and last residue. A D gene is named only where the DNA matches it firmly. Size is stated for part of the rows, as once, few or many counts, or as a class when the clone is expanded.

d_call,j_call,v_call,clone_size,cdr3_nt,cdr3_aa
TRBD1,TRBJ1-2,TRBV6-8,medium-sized,TGTGCCAGCAGTTACTTAGCTCGACAGGGCGATGGCTACACCTTC,CASSYLARQGDGYTF
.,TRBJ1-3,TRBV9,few,TGTGCCAGCAGCCCCGACTCTGGGGGAAACACCATATATTTT,CASSPDSGGNTIYF
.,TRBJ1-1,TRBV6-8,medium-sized,TGTGCCAGCAGCAAGGACCACAGTACTGAAGCTTTCTTT,CASSKDHSTEAFF
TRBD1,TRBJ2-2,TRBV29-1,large,TGCAGCGTTGGGAAAGGGGGCTTAAGGAACACCGGGGAGCTGTTTTTT,CSVGKGGLRNTGELFF
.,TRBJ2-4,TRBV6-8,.,TGTGCCAGCAGTTACTCGGTAGTGGGAGTAGCCAAAAACATTCAGTACTTC,CASSYSVVGVAKNIQYF
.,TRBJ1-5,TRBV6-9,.,TGTGCCAGCAGTCCATCCCAGGGGTATAGCAATCAGCCCCAGCATTTT,CASSPSQGYSNQPQHF
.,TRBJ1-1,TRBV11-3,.,TGTGCCAGCAGCTTAGACGGACCTAACACTGAAGCTTTCTTT,CASSLDGPNTEAFF
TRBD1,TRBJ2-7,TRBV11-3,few,TGTGCCAGCAGCTCCTGGGGACAGCCTGGATACGAGCAGTACTTC,CASSSWGQPGYEQYF
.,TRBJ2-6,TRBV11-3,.,TGTGCCAGCAGCGCCGGACAGCTGGGGGGGGCCAACGTCCTGACTTTC,CASSAGQLGGANVLTF
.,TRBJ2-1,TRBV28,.,TGTGCCAGCAGTCCAGTGGAGGGGCCAGGGGATGAGCAGTTCTTC,CASSPVEGPGDEQFF
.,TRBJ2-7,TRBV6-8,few,TGTGCCAGCAGTTTGGGCTCCTACGAGCAGTACTTC,CASSLGSYEQYF
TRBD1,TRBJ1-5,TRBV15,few,TGTGCCACCAGCAGGACAGGGGGCGGCCATCAGCCCCAGCATTTT,CATSRTGGGHQPQHF
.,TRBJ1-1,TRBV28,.,TGTGCCAGCAGTCTACAGGGAGTGGGCACTGAAGCTTTCTTT,CASSLQGVGTEAFF
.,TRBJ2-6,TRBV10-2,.,TGCGCCAGCAGTGGCACGTCTGGGGCCAACGTCCTGACTTTC,CASSGTSGANVLTF
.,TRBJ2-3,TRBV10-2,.,TGCGCCAGCAGTGGAGACAGGTTCCCACTTGATACGCAGTATTTT,CASSGDRFPLDTQYF
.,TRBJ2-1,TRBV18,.,TGTGCCAGCTCCTCCGCTAGCACTAGGAGGGAGCAGTTCTTC,CASSSASTRREQFF
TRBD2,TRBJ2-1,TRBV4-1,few,TGCGCCAGCAGCCCCGGTAGCGGGGGCCCCCAGGACAATGAGCAGTTCTTC,CASSPGSGGPQDNEQFF
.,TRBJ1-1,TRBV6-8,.,TGTGCCAGCAGTTACTCCCAGACCACTGAAGCTTTCTTT,CASSYSQTTEAFF
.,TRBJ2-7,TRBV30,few,TGTGCCTGGAGTCCCTCGGAAGGGACCGTCGAGCAGTACTTC,CAWSPSEGTVEQYF
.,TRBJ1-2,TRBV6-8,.,TGTGCCAGCAGTTACTCTCCGGGGGGCGGAGGCTACACCTTC,CASSYSPGGGGYTF
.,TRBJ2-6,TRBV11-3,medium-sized,TGTGCCAGCAGCTTTGGACTGCCTGGTGGGGCCAACGTCCTGACTTTC,CASSFGLPGGANVLTF
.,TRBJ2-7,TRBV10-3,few,TGTGCCATCAGTGAGTCTTCCCTAGACTACGAGCAGTACTTC,CAISESSLDYEQYF
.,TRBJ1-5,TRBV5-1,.,TGCGCCAGCAGCCCCGGGACGGCAGATAGCAATCAGCCCCAGCATTTT,CASSPGTADSNQPQHF
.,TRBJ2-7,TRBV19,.,TGTGCCAGTAGCGTGACGGCCTCCTACGAGCAGTACTTC,CASSVTASYEQYF
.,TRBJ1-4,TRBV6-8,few,TGTGCCAGCAGTTACTCCTTAGGGGGGAGTGCTAATGAAAAACTGTTTTTT,CASSYSLGGSANEKLFF
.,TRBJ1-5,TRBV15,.,TGTGCCACCAGCAGAGATCGAGTGGGGCGCGGCAATCAGCCCCAGCATTTT,CATSRDRVGRGNQPQHF
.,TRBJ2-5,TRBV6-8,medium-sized,TGTGCCAGCACCGATCTGGGACCCAGGCCGACCCAGTACTTC,CASTDLGPRPTQYF
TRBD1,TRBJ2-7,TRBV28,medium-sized,TGTGCCAGCAGTCTTCCCGGGACAGACTACGAGCAGTACTTC,CASSLPGTDYEQYF
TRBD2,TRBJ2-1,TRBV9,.,TGTGCCAGCAGCGTCGGGCCCCCTAGCGGGTCGTACAATGAGCAGTTCTTC,CASSVGPPSGSYNEQFF